These 23 T cell receptor beta chains originate from one sample sequenced in a study of human T cells and chemical hapten exposure. The sample's time point: pre-sensitization, week 0. Treatment specified: therapeutic diphenylcyclopropenone sensitization with weekly scalp DPC. Via MiXCR, TCRdb re-called the RACE reads, giving one row per CDR3 protein. The sample holds 85,000 to 130,000 distinct CDR3 sequences, less than 15% seen once. Material: whole blood, obtained in connection with sensitization to the hapten diphenylcyclopropenone (DPC). The receptors come from a woman in her fifties or sixties with alopecia areata. Some clones in this sample may be carry-over from other donors' samples.

This clonotype came up once. This chain joins TRBV6-6 and TRBJ2-7; unclear D gene. Between the trimmed V and J ends, which lost 1 base and 2 bases, there was a span of 9 bases. In germline, CDR1 is MNHNY, CDR2 SVGAGI (reference sequence). The CDR3 consists of 14 residues. The CDR3 here is CASSYLDAAYEQYF. CDR3 sequence (DNA): TGTGCCAGCAGTTACTTGGACGCCGCCTACGAGCAGTACTTC.

The rearrangement links TRBV20-1 to TRBJ2-1, with D possibly being TRBD2 (5 bases). CDR1 DFQATT and CDR2 SNEGSKA come from the germline V gene (reference sequence). This CDR3 is built from 16 residues. Deletions cut 7 bases from V and 4 bases from J, with 23 bases between. The CDR3 spells CSVTAREGVRYNEQFF. The CDR3 region has the DNA TGCAGTGTTACGGCTCGAGAGGGCGTGAGGTACAATGAGCAGTTCTTC.

This clonotype was seen repeatedly, ten times or more. The chain links TRBV6-5 to TRBJ2-1; 7 bases fit TRBD2. Losses at the gene ends were 2 bases for V and 3 bases for J; bases not matched to a gene: 7. The germline V gene has CDR1 MNHEY and CDR2 SVGAGI. The CDR3 sequence is 16 residues long. The CDR3 loop reads CASSYHAGEVYNEQFF. CDR3 DNA: TGTGCCAGCAGTTACCACGCGGGGGAGGTCTACAATGAGCAGTTCTTC.

The chain joins TRBV5-1 to TRBJ2-7; 10 bases map to TRBD1. Per germline, CDR1 SGHRS and CDR2 YFSETQ. This CDR3 contains 14 residues. Losses at the gene ends were 4 bases for V and 5 bases for J; bases not matched to a gene: 6. CDR3 sequence reads: CASSTGQGGHEQYF. CDR3 nucleotide sequence: TGCGCCAGCAGCACCGGACAGGGGGGGCACGAGCAGTACTTC. The whole variable domain, filled in from reference TRBV5-1 and TRBJ2-7, reads KAGVTQTPRYLIKTRGQQVTLSCSPISGHRSVSWYQQTPGQGLQFLFEYFSETQRNKGNFPGRFSGRQFSNSRSEMNVSTLELGDSALYLCASSTGQGGHEQYFGPGTRLTVT.

This clonotype has a count of ten or more. The genes are TRBV27 and TRBJ1-5, with TRBD1 matching over 10 bases. With 4 bases clipped from V and 3 bases from J, the junction kept 6 bases outside the gene matches. CDR1 and CDR2 (germline): MNHEY, SMNVEV (reference sequence). The CDR3 is made up of 16 amino acids. This CDR3 reads CASSSLGQGPNQPQHF. The CDR3 nucleotides are TGTGCCAGCAGTTCGCTGGGACAGGGGCCCAATCAGCCCCAGCATTTT.

The chain has TRBV2 and TRBJ2-2; TRBD2 matches 11 bases. J was trimmed by 4 bases and V by 6 bases; bases with no gene match: 4. The germline V gene has CDR1 SNHLY and CDR2 FYNNEI. The CDR3 length is 15 residues. CDR3 loop: CASRKLAGATGELFF. In DNA, the CDR3 is TGTGCCAGCAGGAAACTAGCGGGGGCCACCGGGGAGCTGTTTTTT.

This clonotype was counted a few times. V usage is TRBV11-2 and J usage is TRBJ1-6; D is ambiguous. The CDR3 length is 15 residues. Trimming removed 0 bases from V and 13 bases from J, with 16 bases in between. Germline loops: CDR1 SGHAT, CDR2 FQNNGV. The CDR3 DNA reads as TGTGCCAGCAGCTTAGACAGGTGGGAGGGTCCTCCCCTCCACTTT. This codes for CASSLDRWEGPPLHF.

The chain recombines TRBV11-2 with TRBJ2-5; tentatively, D is TRBD2 (5 bases). The CDR3 is made up of 12 amino acids. Germline CDR1 reads SGHAT; CDR2 reads FQNNGV. The V end was cut by 5 bases, the J end by 5 bases, with 9 bases between. The CDR3 region is CASSPQRETQYF. The CDR3 coding sequence is TGTGCCAGCAGCCCACAGCGGGAGACCCAGTACTTC.

Many counts were recorded for this clonotype. The CDR3 spells CASSSWREDTQYF. In DNA form, the CDR3 reads TGTGCCAGCAGCTCCTGGCGAGAAGATACGCAGTATTTT. The chain recombines TRBV7-8 with TRBJ2-3; D is unresolved. Per the germline V gene, CDR1 is SGHVS and CDR2 is FQNEAQ. The CDR3 is 13 residues long. Deletions cut 4 bases from V and 5 bases from J, with 10 bases between.

The chain uses TRBV28 and TRBJ2-3; the D gene is possibly TRBD1 (6 bases). Germline V gene data show CDR1 as MDHEN and CDR2 as SYDVKM. Between the trimmed V and J ends, which lost 3 bases and 6 bases, there was a span of 19 bases. The CDR3 is 16 residues long. CDR3 nucleotides: TGTGCCAGCAGTTTTCTGTCCAGGGGCGATTGGGATACGCAGTATTTT. Translating gives CASSFLSRGDWDTQYF.

This clonotype occurred many times. The chain couples TRBV11-2 to TRBJ2-3; possibly TRBD2 for D (6 bases). The germline CDR1 and CDR2 sequences are SGHAT and FQNNGV. With 8 bases removed from V and 4 bases from J, the gap between germline ends came to 13 bases. The CDR3 has 13 residues. The CDR3 DNA follows: TGTGCCAGCGCTAGCGTTGATGCAGATACGCAGTATTTT. Translation: CASASVDADTQYF.

This clonotype was detected many times. This chain uses TRBV20-1 with TRBJ1-1; D is unclear. The CDR3 contains 12 residues. The germline CDR1 and CDR2 sequences are DFQATT and SNEGSKA (reference sequence). The V gene lost 6 bases and the J gene lost 1 base, with 9 bases spanning the gap. DNA of the CDR3: TGCAGTGCGAAGGACCCGAACACTGAAGCTTTCTTT. Protein: CSAKDPNTEAFF.

This clonotype appeared many times. The chain employs TRBV28 and TRBJ1-5; 10 nucleotides agree with TRBD1. Losses at the gene ends were 5 bases for V and 5 bases for J; bases not matched to a gene: 3. Germline lookup yields CDR1 MDHEN and CDR2 SYDVKM. The CDR3 is 14 amino acids. The CDR3 protein is CASSLGQGDQPQHF. In nucleotides, the CDR3 is TGTGCCAGCAGTCTCGGACAGGGGGATCAGCCCCAGCATTTT. The full variable domain, rest sourced from reference TRBV28 and TRBJ1-5, is DVKVTQSSRYLVKRTGEKVFLECVQDMDHENMFWYRQDPGLGLRLIYFSYDVKMKEKGDIPEGYSVSREKKERFSLILESASTNQTSMYLCASSLGQGDQPQHFGDGTRLSIL.

This clonotype has a handful of counts. The chain combines TRBV28 with TRBJ2-7; 7 bases are a match to TRBD2. The CDR3 length is 13 residues. Unmatched junction bases numbered 8, after V lost 8 bases and J lost 4 bases. Germline CDR1 is MDHEN and CDR2 is SYDVKM. The DNA for the CDR3 is TGTGCCAGCCTCCCGGGGGGTAGATACGAGCAGTACTTC. The encoded protein is CASLPGGRYEQYF.

The chain employs TRBV9 and TRBJ2-7, with a tentative D call TRBD2 (5 bases). V lost 4 bases and J lost 2, with 10 bases in between. The CDR3 runs 13 residues. Per the germline V gene, CDR1 is SGDLS and CDR2 is YYNGEE. CDR3 sequence: CASSPSGAYEQYF. The CDR3 coding sequence is TGTGCCAGCAGCCCGAGCGGAGCCTACGAGCAGTACTTC.

This clonotype was recorded once. The chain recombines TRBV7-2 with TRBJ2-7; possibly TRBD1 for D (6 bases). CDR3 size: 13 residues. Trimming removed 5 bases at V and 5 bases at J, with 13 bases between. Germline CDR1 reads SGHTA; CDR2 reads FQGNSA. The CDR3 DNA sequence: TGTGCCAGCAGCCCAACAGGGATCCACGAGCAGTACTTC. This sequence encodes CASSPTGIHEQYF.

This chain links TRBV5-1 with TRBJ2-7, with 10 bases identical to TRBD1. The germline V gene has CDR1 SGHRS and CDR2 YFSETQ. The V and J ends lost 5 bases and 4 bases, in that order; junction bases with no gene match: 12. This CDR3 comprises 16 residues. The CDR3 coding sequence is TGCGCCAGCAGTCCCGGGACAGGGGACGTCGTATACGAGCAGTACTTC. Amino acids: CASSPGTGDVVYEQYF.

This clonotype was counted ten times or more. The rearrangement links TRBV27 to TRBJ2-4; the match to TRBD2 covers 7 bases. In germline, CDR1 is MNHEY, CDR2 SMNVEV (reference sequence). V lost 10 bases and J lost 3; bases outside the gene matches: 15. The CDR3 runs 16 residues. The CDR3 sequence is CATPLGGEDGKNIQYF. The CDR3 nucleotides are TGTGCCACCCCCCTTGGGGGGGAGGACGGCAAAAACATTCAGTACTTC.

The chain couples TRBV6-5 to TRBJ1-2; 7 nucleotides line up with TRBD1. Germline lookup yields CDR1 MNHEY and CDR2 SVGAGI. The CDR3 contains 12 residues. V dropped 7 bases and J dropped 8; count of bases not matched to a gene: 7. The CDR3: CASTPTGRGYTF. CDR3 nucleotide sequence: TGTGCCAGCACCCCGACAGGGAGAGGCTACACCTTC.

V is TRBV5-1 and J is TRBJ1-2; no clear D gene. In germline, CDR1 is SGHRS, CDR2 YFSETQ. This CDR3 contains 16 residues. V shed 0 bases and J shed 0 bases, with 12 bases lying between them. The CDR3 is CASSLVGQPSNYGYTF. Written as DNA, the CDR3 is TGCGCCAGCAGCTTGGTGGGCCAACCCTCTAACTATGGCTACACCTTC.

The table lists this clonotype with a few counts. CDR3 loop: CASRTGSGGTSTTETQYF. The DNA of the CDR3 is TGCGCCAGCAGAACTGGAAGCGGGGGGACCTCAACGACAGAGACCCAGTACTTC. The chain is built from TRBV5-1 and TRBJ2-5; TRBD2 matches 9 bases. V trimming: 5 bases; J trimming: 4 bases; junction bases outside the gene matches: 18. Germline V gives CDR1 SGHRS, CDR2 YFSETQ. The CDR3 is 18 amino acids.

This clonotype was seen a handful of times. V gene TRBV10-3 combines with J gene TRBJ1-5, with D possibly matching TRBD1 (5 bases). The CDR3 consists of 11 residues. Trimming removed 10 bases at V and 13 bases at J, with 17 bases between. Germline CDR1 ENHRY, CDR2 SYGVKD. The CDR3 sequence: CATGPGRRQHF. The CDR3 DNA reads TGTGCCACGGGCCCGGGACGAAGACAGCATTTT.

This clonotype was seen many times. The chain carries TRBV11-2 and TRBJ2-2; TRBD2 might be the D (5 bases). The V gene's germline CDR1 is SGHAT and CDR2 FQNNGV. The CDR3 totals 15 residues. Trimming took 2 bases from V and 6 from J, leaving 13 bases between them. The CDR3 sequence: CASSLTRLQSGELFF. Written as DNA, the CDR3 is TGTGCCAGCAGCTTAACTAGATTGCAGTCCGGGGAGCTGTTTTTT.